These T cell receptor beta chains were read from a single sample in a study of vaccination and CD4 T cells after COVID-19. No cognate antigen is known for these TCRs. TCRdb called the PCR reads again in MiXCR, with one record for every CDR3 protein. Of about 19,000 distinct CDR3 sequences in the sample, approximately 61% are singletons; the top ten hold 9.7%. The material was CD4+ T cells from blood, cultured in vitro, obtained after SARS-CoV-2 vaccination. The receptors stem from a human donor who had recovered from COVID-19. Each CDR3 is given with its conserved first and last residue. Fields, in order: V gene, clone size, J gene, CDR3 protein. Not all rows give a size; the values are once, few, many and, for expanded clones, a class.

>TRBV10-3|once|TRBJ1-1
CAISGEGGNTEAFF
>TRBV11-3|few|TRBJ2-5
CASSLGSGSGETQYF
>TRBV20-1|-|TRBJ2-1
CSAFSGIFVRDPNEQFF
>TRBV2|-|TRBJ1-1
CASTRGQLNTEAFF
>TRBV24-1|-|TRBJ2-1
CATSGGVRASGSYNEQFF
>TRBV10-1|-|TRBJ2-7
CASSKNRDTSSYEQYF
>TRBV27|-|TRBJ1-4
CASSPVSGTAEKLFF
>TRBV6-2/TRBV6-3|few|TRBJ1-2
CASSYLSFYGYTF
>TRBV6-1|few|TRBJ1-5
CASSEQGALWNQPQHF
>TRBV15|-|TRBJ2-7
CATSRANPGQGTYEQYF
>TRBV19|-|TRBJ1-2
CASSMARGGYGYTF
>TRBV6-1|-|TRBJ1-5
CASKRQGATGNQPQHF
>TRBV11-2|-|TRBJ2-7
CASSSSVTVSSYEQYF
>TRBV7-8|few|TRBJ2-2
CASSLVPGELFF
>TRBV25-1|-|TRBJ2-5
CASSETGLETQYF
>TRBV7-3|-|TRBJ2-1
CASSLSSGRAQFF
>TRBV20-1|-|TRBJ1-2
CSARVGSAYYGYTF
>TRBV7-2|-|TRBJ2-5
CASSWSQETQYF
>TRBV20-1|-|TRBJ1-1
CSARRGMNTDAFF
>TRBV6-5|-|TRBJ1-1
CASSYSGQVNTEAFF
>TRBV20-1|-|TRBJ1-6
CSARVTAGSPLHF
>TRBV11-3|-|TRBJ2-1
CASSLGSRFVASNEQFF
>TRBV25-1|few|TRBJ1-1
CASRIKDNTEAFF
>TRBV6-1|-|TRBJ2-7
CASSPWTSSPLEQYF
>TRBV12-3/TRBV12-4|-|TRBJ1-1
CASSLRAHTEAFF
>TRBV28|-|TRBJ2-2
CASSSGGTGELFF
>TRBV7-3|-|TRBJ2-3
CASSLTAGPGTDTQYF
>TRBV20-1|-|TRBJ1-3
CSARTGEVSGNTIYF
>TRBV7-2|-|TRBJ1-2
CASSSLRGIYGYTF
>TRBV21-1|-|TRBJ1-1
CASSKIRRDPNTEAFF
>TRBV5-5|-|TRBJ2-5
CASSLRLAGGRGETQYF
>TRBV19|-|TRBJ1-5
CASAGTYSNQPQHF
>TRBV20-1|few|TRBJ2-7
CSARSFNPQIYEQYF
>TRBV2|-|TRBJ1-1
CASSERQISEAFF
>TRBV6-1|-|TRBJ2-3
CASSELRGASSDTQYF
>TRBV7-2|few|TRBJ1-1
CASNKGLRGVVAEAFF
>TRBV6-7|few|TRBJ2-7
CASRYGAIPTYEQYF
>TRBV12-3/TRBV12-4|-|TRBJ1-6
CATQATEGSPLHF